The sequence of this TCR beta chain was determined in a study of T cells in Graves' hyperthyroidism and ophthalmopathy. Amplified TCR beta CDR3 regions came from RNA transcripts. HTBI primers were the set used in a first-round RT-PCR of the TCR CDR3. TCRdb analysed the multiplex PCR reads with MiXCR anew, one entry per CDR3 protein. The data show under 400,000 distinct CDR3 sequences, roughly 23% seen once. The germline CDR1 and CDR2 sequences are DFQATT and SNEGSKA (reference sequence). With 0 bases removed from V and 6 bases from J, the gap between germline ends came to 11 bases. The CDR3 has 13 residues.

This TCR was sampled from a woman aged 45 to 65 with Graves' hyperthyroidism. The sample was blood. The rearrangement uses TRBV20-1 and TRBJ2-5; the D is unclear. The CDR3 region is CSARDPLGKTQYF. CDR3 coding DNA: TGCAGTGCTAGAGATCCGCTAGGGAAGACCCAGTACTTC.